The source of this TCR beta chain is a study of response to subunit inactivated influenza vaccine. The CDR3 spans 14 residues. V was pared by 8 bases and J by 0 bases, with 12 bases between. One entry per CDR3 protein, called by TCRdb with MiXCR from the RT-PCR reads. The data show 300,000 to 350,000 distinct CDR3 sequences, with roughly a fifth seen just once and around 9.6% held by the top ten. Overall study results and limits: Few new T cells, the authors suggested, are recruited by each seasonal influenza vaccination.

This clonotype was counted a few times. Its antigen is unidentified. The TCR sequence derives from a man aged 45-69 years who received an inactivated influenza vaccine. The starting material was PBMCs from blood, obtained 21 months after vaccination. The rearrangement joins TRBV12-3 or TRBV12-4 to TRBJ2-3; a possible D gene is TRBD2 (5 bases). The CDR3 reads CASRDGTSTDTQYF. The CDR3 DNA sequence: TGTGCCAGCCGGGATGGAACTAGCACAGATACGCAGTATTTT.